The 17 T cell receptor beta chains below come from one sample, sequenced in a study of blood T cell repertoires in COVID-19. The repertoire was sequenced with immunoSEQ multiplex PCR; TCRdb's copy has only in-frame clones and lacks some. The sample yields fewer than 250,000 clones, about 85% seen once. Material: PBMCs or T cells enriched from blood (not recorded which). The receptors originated from a woman aged 40 to 49 in a cohort exposed to, infected with or recovered from COVID-19 (not recorded which).

The V call is TRBV19, the J call TRBJ2-7; 14 nucleotides match TRBD2. There are 16 residues in the CDR3. Germline CDR1 and CDR2: LNHDA and SQIVND (reference sequence). Trimming cost V 7 bases and J 7 bases; bases outside gene matches: 12. This CDR3 is CASKAGGTSGSHEQYF. As DNA, the CDR3 is TGTGCCAGTAAAGCCGGGGGGACTAGCGGGAGCCATGAGCAGTACTTC.

This rearrangement joins TRBV27 to TRBJ1-2; tentatively, D is TRBD1 (6 bases). The CDR3 is 13 amino acids. Germline assignment: CDR1 MNHEY and CDR2 SMNVEV (reference sequence). V was trimmed by 9 bases and J by 1 base, leaving 12 bases between them. Here the CDR3 DNA reads TGTGCCAGGAAGGACAGATATAACTATGGCTACACCTTC. It is translated as CARKDRYNYGYTF.

The chain employs TRBV3-1 (or the pseudogene TRBV3-2) and TRBJ2-2; TRBD2 might be the D (6 bases). The CDR3 totals 16 residues. CDR1 LGHDT and CDR2 YNNKEL come from the germline V gene (reference sequence). Trimming left V 0 bases short and J 3 bases short, with 11 bases between. The CDR3 protein is CASSQDRQRDTGELFF. The CDR3 region has the DNA TGTGCCAGCAGCCAAGATCGCCAGCGGGACACCGGGGAGCTGTTTTTT.

The V gene is TRBV27, the J gene TRBJ1-6; tentatively, D is TRBD1 (6 bases). The CDR3 loop spans 14 amino acids. CDR1 MNHEY and CDR2 SMNVEV come from the germline V gene (reference sequence). Between the trimmed V and J ends, which lost 2 bases and 10 bases, there was a span of 12 bases. This CDR3 reads CASSLSSRGSPLHF. For the CDR3, the DNA is TGTGCCAGCAGTTTAAGTAGCAGGGGATCACCCCTCCACTTT.

The chain recombines TRBV19 with TRBJ2-5; TRBD1 aligns across 7 bases. Germline V gene sequence: CDR1 LNHDA, CDR2 SQIVND (reference sequence). The CDR3 contains 13 residues. V lost 6 bases, J lost 4 bases, and 5 bases stayed unmatched. This CDR3 reads CASSETGRETQYF. CDR3 in DNA: TGTGCCAGTAGCGAGACAGGGAGAGAGACCCAGTACTTC.

CDR3 coding DNA: TGTGCCAGCTCACCATCGTCGGCGGGGCAGAATAATGAAAAACTGTTTTTT. It yields the protein CASSPSSAGQNNEKLFF. The chain has TRBV18 and TRBJ1-4; D is perhaps TRBD1 (5 bases). This CDR3 contains 17 residues. Per germline, CDR1 KGHSH and CDR2 LQKENI. The V gene lost 2 bases and the J gene lost 4 bases, with 17 bases spanning the gap.

V is TRBV27 and J is TRBJ1-2, with 8 bases matching TRBD1. The germline CDR1 and CDR2 sequences are MNHEY and SMNVEV (reference sequence). This CDR3 is built from 15 residues. The trim removed 4 bases at V and 5 bases at J, leaving 9 bases unmatched. This CDR3 is CASSSGGPPPYGYTF. In DNA, the CDR3 is TGTGCCAGCAGTTCAGGGGGCCCACCCCCTTATGGCTACACCTTC.

The gene calls are TRBV29-1 and TRBJ2-7; TRBD1 matches 10 bases. The CDR3 is 18 residues long. CDR1 is SQVTM and CDR2 is ANQGSEA in the germline V gene. J was trimmed by 2 bases and V by 4 bases; bases with no gene match: 17. CDR3 residues: CSVGRGSTGQGRTYEQYF. In DNA, the CDR3 is TGCAGCGTTGGGCGGGGTAGTACGGGACAGGGGAGGACCTACGAGCAGTACTTC.

To note about this clone: The germline gene is not matched at one end of the junction; a read error may be the cause. The chain is built from TRBV5-1 and TRBJ2-3; 8 bases match TRBD2. The germline CDR1 and CDR2 sequences are SGHRS and YFSETQ. This CDR3 is 16 amino acids long. The CDR3, as DNA: TGCGCCAGCAGCTTGGTTCTCGCGGGAGGCACGGATACGCAGTATTTT. Its translation is CASSLVLAGGTDTQYF.

This clone was detected only a few times. This chain joins TRBV20-1 and TRBJ2-7; unclear D gene. Germline V gives CDR1 DFQATT, CDR2 SNEGSKA (reference sequence). The V gene lost 3 bases and the J gene lost 2 bases, with 14 bases spanning the gap. The CDR3 has 14 residues. CDR3 amino acids: CSASVSGKPYEQYF. The CDR3 DNA reads as TGCAGTGCTAGTGTTTCAGGTAAACCCTACGAGCAGTACTTC.

The chain combines TRBV29-1 with TRBJ1-2; D uncertain. The CDR3 has 12 residues. Germline V gene sequence: CDR1 SQVTM, CDR2 ANQGSEA. V was shortened by 6 bases and J by 8 bases, with 16 bases between the two germline ends. DNA of the CDR3: TGCAGCGTGACGAGGGATCTGGTCGGCTACACCTTC. Protein product: CSVTRDLVGYTF.

Details on this clone: Other nucleotide sequences in the sample specify the same CDR3. The chain uses TRBV15 and TRBJ1-1; no reliable D call. Germline V gene data show CDR1 as LNHNV and CDR2 as YYDKDF (reference sequence). V was cut by 0 bases and J by 1 base, with 6 bases left in between. This CDR3 has 14 amino acids. The chain's CDR3 is CATSRDRGNTEAFF. CDR3 DNA sequence: TGTGCCACCAGCAGAGATCGGGGGAACACTGAAGCTTTCTTT.

The V gene is TRBV5-4, the J gene TRBJ2-7; 7 bases match TRBD1. Germline values: CDR1 SGHNT, CDR2 YYREEE (reference sequence). The V and J ends lost 4 bases and 2 bases, in that order; junction bases with no gene match: 9. The CDR3 consists of 15 residues. The CDR3 DNA sequence: TGTGCCAGCAGCGTTGGGTGGGACAGCACCTACGAGCAGTACTTC. Translating it yields CASSVGWDSTYEQYF. The full variable domain, completed using reference TRBV5-4 and TRBJ2-7, is ETGVTQSPTHLIKTRGQQVTLRCSSQSGHNTVSWYQQALGQGPQFIFQYYREEENGRGNFPPRFSGLQFPNYSSELNVNALELDDSALYLCASSVGWDSTYEQYFGPGTRLTVT.

CDR3 coding DNA: TGTGCCAGCAGCGGCCGTGGGGGGGGCAACACAGATACGCAGTATTTT. Protein: CASSGRGGGNTDTQYF. The genes are TRBV9 and TRBJ2-3; D possibly corresponds to TRBD2 (7 bases). V was trimmed by 3 bases and J by 2 bases, leaving 16 bases between them. This CDR3 spans 16 amino acids. Germline CDR1 reads SGDLS; CDR2 reads YYNGEE.

The chain employs TRBV14 and TRBJ2-5; 9 bases are a match to TRBD1. The CDR3 has 15 amino acids. J gave up 7 bases and V 0 bases, and 6 bases lay outside the gene matches. Germline V lookup: CDR1 SGHDN, CDR2 FVKESK. The CDR3 here is CASSQDRQGDRTQYF. In nucleotides, the CDR3 is TGTGCCAGCAGCCAAGACAGACAGGGGGACCGGACCCAGTACTTC.

The genes are TRBV19 and TRBJ1-1; D might be TRBD1 (5 bases). The V gene's germline CDR1 is LNHDA and CDR2 SQIVND (reference sequence). The CDR3 has 15 amino acids. Trimming removed 7 bases at V and 3 bases at J, with 18 bases between. The CDR3 DNA reads as TGTGCCAGTACCCCGGGGGTGTATCAGGACACTGAAGCTTTCTTT. Translated: CASTPGVYQDTEAFF.

This clone was seen ten or more times. This chain connects TRBV19 to TRBJ1-2; TRBD1 is a possible D gene (5 bases). From germline, CDR1 is LNHDA and CDR2 SQIVND (reference sequence). The CDR3 has 12 amino acids. The V end lost 5 bases, the J end lost 6 bases, and 10 bases lay between the germline ends. In DNA form, the CDR3 reads TGTGCCAGTAGTCAGGGAAGTGATGGCTACACCTTC. Its protein product is CASSQGSDGYTF.